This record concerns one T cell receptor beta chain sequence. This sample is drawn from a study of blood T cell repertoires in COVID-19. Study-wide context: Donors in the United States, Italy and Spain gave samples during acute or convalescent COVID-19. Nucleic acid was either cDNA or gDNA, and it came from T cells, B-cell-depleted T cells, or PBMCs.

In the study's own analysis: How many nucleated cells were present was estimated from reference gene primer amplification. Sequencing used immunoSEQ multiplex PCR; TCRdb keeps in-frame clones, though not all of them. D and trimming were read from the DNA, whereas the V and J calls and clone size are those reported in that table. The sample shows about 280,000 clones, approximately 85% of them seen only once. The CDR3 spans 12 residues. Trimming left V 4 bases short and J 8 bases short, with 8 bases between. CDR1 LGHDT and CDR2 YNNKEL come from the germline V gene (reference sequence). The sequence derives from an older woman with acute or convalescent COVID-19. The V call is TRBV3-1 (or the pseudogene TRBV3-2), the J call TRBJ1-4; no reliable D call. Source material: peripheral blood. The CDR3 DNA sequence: TGTGCCAGCAGCCGGGAGAGGGAAAAACTGTTTTTT. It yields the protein CASSREREKLFF.